This T cell receptor (beta chain) was obtained from a study of radiotherapy plus CTLA-4 blockade in lung cancer. Whole-study findings and limits: The best predictor of response was reported to be early blood T cell clone dynamics, with interferon-beta.

Libraries were prepared by immunoSEQ multiplex PCR; TCRdb keeps only in-frame clonotypes and omits some of them. The sample carries around 130,000 clones, about 87% recorded once. This clone was seen a single time. The target antigen is unknown. The trim removed 4 bases at V and 5 bases at J, leaving 8 bases unmatched. The CDR3 is 14 amino acids. CDR1 and CDR2 from the germline V gene are SGHRS and YFSETQ. The chain couples TRBV5-1 to TRBJ2-7; TRBD2 matches at 8 bases. This receptor was obtained from a human donor with non-small cell lung cancer that progressed on radiotherapy plus ipilimumab. The specimen was peripheral blood, collected from a patient treated with radiotherapy plus ipilimumab. CDR3 sequence reads: CASSRGGNGNEQYF. CDR3 bases: TGCGCCAGCAGCCGCGGGGGGAATGGGAACGAGCAGTACTTC.